This T cell receptor beta chain was documented in a study of CD8 T cells in ankylosing spondylitis. The V end was cut by 4 bases, the J end by 5 bases, with 17 bases between. Per germline, CDR1 SEHNR and CDR2 FQNEAQ (reference sequence). The CDR3 covers 15 residues. One entry per CDR3 protein results from TCRdb running MiXCR on the 5' RACE reads. Counted here are some 150,000 distinct CDR3 sequences, under 45% occurring once; the ten biggest clones make up 13% to 15%. The sample holds a few counts of this clonotype. The chain recombines TRBV7-9 with TRBJ2-5; tentatively, D is TRBD2 (5 bases). Sequenced input: synovial fluid, either unsorted or a sorted T cell fraction (not recorded which). The TCR was taken from a male donor with ankylosing spondylitis. The CDR3 DNA reads TGTGCCAGCAGCTCCCCTACTAGGACCCTTGAGACCCAGTACTTC. This translates into CASSSPTRTLETQYF.